The 23 T cell receptor beta chains listed next were all sequenced from one sample in a study of T cells in tuberculosis. The table came from immunoSEQ multiplex PCR; TCRdb's copy has only in-frame clones and leaves some out. Among approximately 58,000 clones listed, approximately 85% were seen once. Thawed, overnight-rested PBMC were stained with GMM-loaded CD1B tetramer, viability dye and anti-CD3, then sorted. The CD1B tetramers carried C32 glucose monomycolate purified from Rhodococcus equi. The sequenced sample consisted of CD1b-GMM tetramer-negative cells sorted from PBMCs. These receptor sequences come from an adult woman with latent tuberculosis.

The V and J genes are TRBV9 and TRBJ2-1; TRBD2 matches 11 bases. V shed 4 bases, J shed 0 bases, and the junction held 6 bases outside the gene matches. The CDR3 loop spans 17 amino acids. Germline CDR1 and CDR2: SGDLS and YYNGEE. The CDR3 here is CASSPRLAGNSYNEQFF. The CDR3 nucleotides are TGTGCCAGCAGCCCACGACTAGCGGGGAACTCCTACAATGAGCAGTTCTTC.

This chain connects TRBV18 to TRBJ1-4; D is ambiguous. The V gene lost 2 bases and the J gene lost 6 bases, with 7 bases spanning the gap. The germline CDR1 and CDR2 sequences are KGHSH and LQKENI. This CDR3 contains 13 residues. The CDR3 loop is CASSPGSYEKLFF. The CDR3 DNA is TGTGCCAGCTCACCAGGGAGTTATGAAAAACTGTTTTTT.

In its sample, this clone was seen once. The chain uses TRBV7-6 and TRBJ1-5, with D possibly TRBD1 on 5 matching bases. Germline lookup yields CDR1 SGHVS and CDR2 FNYEAQ. This CDR3 comprises 14 residues. Trimming removed 1 base at V and 5 bases at J, with 9 bases between. CDR3 sequence reads: CASSLEGLDQPQHF. Written as DNA, the CDR3 is TGTGCCAGCAGCTTAGAGGGACTGGATCAGCCCCAGCATTTT.

The chain carries TRBV5-1 and TRBJ2-4; D perhaps matches TRBD2 (6 bases). The CDR3 spans 13 residues. CDR1 and CDR2 from the germline V gene are SGHRS and YFSETQ. V was shortened by 6 bases and J by 0 bases, with 7 bases between the two germline ends. CDR3 sequence: CASKEGAKNIQYF. The CDR3, as DNA: TGCGCCAGCAAGGAGGGAGCCAAAAACATTCAGTACTTC. Combining the CDR3 with reference TRBV5-1 and TRBJ2-4 gives the whole variable domain KAGVTQTPRYLIKTRGQQVTLSCSPISGHRSVSWYQQTPGQGLQFLFEYFSETQRNKGNFPGRFSGRQFSNSRSEMNVSTLELGDSALYLCASKEGAKNIQYFGAGTRLSVL.

The chain recombines TRBV28 with TRBJ2-7; TRBD1 aligns across 11 bases. The CDR3 spans 13 residues. CDR1 is MDHEN and CDR2 is SYDVKM in the germline V gene. V shed 6 bases, J shed 6 bases, and the junction held 4 bases outside the gene matches. For the CDR3, the DNA is TGTGCCAGCAGGCCGGGACAGGGGGGCGAGCAGTACTTC. Translation gives CASRPGQGGEQYF.

The V gene is TRBV2, the J gene TRBJ2-5; D is possibly TRBD1 (5 bases). The CDR3 loop spans 16 amino acids. Looked up from germline, CDR1 is SNHLY and CDR2 is FYNNEI. V was pared by 3 bases and J by 1 base, with 15 bases between. CDR3 sequence reads: CASSDLGHTRQETQYF. The CDR3 bases are TGTGCCAGCAGTGACTTAGGACACACTCGCCAAGAGACCCAGTACTTC.

The chain employs TRBV4-2 and TRBJ1-2; 9 bases match TRBD1. This CDR3 spans 15 amino acids. Per the germline V gene, CDR1 is LGHNA and CDR2 is YNFKEQ. V dropped 0 bases and J dropped 10; count of bases not matched to a gene: 9. CDR3 DNA: TGTGCCAGCAGCCAAGACGGAAACAGGGGGCCGGACTACACCTTC. Amino acids: CASSQDGNRGPDYTF.

The chain uses TRBV7-8 and TRBJ2-7, with D perhaps TRBD2 (6 bases). CDR1 and CDR2 (germline): SGHVS, FQNEAQ. The CDR3 is 18 residues long. V lost 1 base and J lost 2, with 21 bases in between. CDR3 DNA: TGTGCCAGCAGCTTAGAAAGACGGTGGGGGGTAGAACCCTACGAGCAGTACTTC. Translating gives CASSLERRWGVEPYEQYF.

The chain links TRBV6-6 to TRBJ1-6; 8 bases map to TRBD1. The CDR3 contains 16 residues. V was pared by 6 bases and J by 7 bases, with 11 bases of the junction left unmatched. Germline-derived CDR1 and CDR2 are MNHNY and SVGAGI (reference sequence). This CDR3 reads CASRLGQGSSNSPLHF. The CDR3 DNA reads as TGTGCCAGCAGATTAGGACAGGGTAGCAGCAATTCACCCCTCCACTTT.

This chain joins TRBV4-3 and TRBJ2-7; TRBD2 matches 9 bases. The CDR3 is 16 amino acids. Germline CDR1 is LGHNA and CDR2 is YSLEER. Unmatched junction bases numbered 6, after V lost 0 bases and J lost 3 bases. The CDR3 DNA is TGCGCCAGCAGCCAAGACGGGCCTAGCGGGAACTACGAGCAGTACTTC. Translation gives CASSQDGPSGNYEQYF.

The gene calls are TRBV15 and TRBJ2-7, with D possibly matching TRBD1 (5 bases). The CDR3 consists of 14 residues. In germline, CDR1 is LNHNV, CDR2 YYDKDF (reference sequence). Trimming stripped 1 base from V and 1 base from J, with 8 bases between. CDR3 sequence (DNA): TGTGCCACCAGCAGAGGGGGCCGGTCCTACGAGCAGTACTTC. Protein: CATSRGGRSYEQYF.

The genes are TRBV18 and TRBJ2-7, with D possibly being TRBD2 (6 bases). The germline V and J ends were trimmed by 0 bases and 4 bases, with 13 bases remaining between them. CDR3 length equals 15 residues. Germline V CDR1 and CDR2: KGHSH, LQKENI. This CDR3 reads CASSPPMGLGYEQYF. The CDR3, as DNA: TGTGCCAGCTCACCACCGATGGGACTTGGTTACGAGCAGTACTTC.

The chain couples TRBV27 to TRBJ1-1, with D perhaps matching TRBD1 (6 bases). Germline V gives CDR1 MNHEY, CDR2 SMNVEV (reference sequence). The CDR3 runs 16 residues. Trimming stripped 2 bases from V and 3 bases from J, with 16 bases between. CDR3 sequence reads: CASSLRGGASDTEAFF. The CDR3 nucleotides read TGTGCCAGCAGTTTAAGGGGGGGGGCGTCGGACACTGAAGCTTTCTTT.

The rearrangement joins TRBV7-2 to TRBJ1-1; tentatively, D is TRBD1 (5 bases). Trimming pared 5 bases from V and 2 bases from J, leaving 15 bases between. The CDR3 loop spans 15 amino acids. Germline lookup yields CDR1 SGHTA and CDR2 FQGNSA. Written as DNA, the CDR3 is TGTGCCAGCAGCCATGACCCGACAGTCAACACTGAAGCTTTCTTT. Translation gives CASSHDPTVNTEAFF.

The V gene is TRBV27, the J gene TRBJ2-6; 8 bases agree with TRBD1. The CDR3 runs to 16 residues. The germline V gene has CDR1 MNHEY and CDR2 SMNVEV (reference sequence). Trimming at V came to 5 bases and at J to 2 bases, leaving 5 bases not matched to a gene. CDR3 sequence: CASSLRQGTGANVLTF. The CDR3 region has the DNA TGTGCCAGCAGTCTCCGACAGGGGACTGGGGCCAACGTCCTGACTTTC.

This chain joins TRBV4-1 and TRBJ2-5; 9 bases match TRBD1. Germline lookup yields CDR1 MGHRA and CDR2 YSYEKL. The CDR3 is 14 amino acids. The V segment lost 5 bases and the J segment 3 bases; nucleotides outside the gene matches: 4. Here the CDR3 DNA reads TGCGCCAGCAGCGCCCGGACAGGGGAAGAGACCCAGTACTTC. Protein product: CASSARTGEETQYF.

The chain recombines TRBV19 with TRBJ2-2; 7 bases map to TRBD1. The trim removed 1 base at V and 10 bases at J, leaving 6 bases unmatched. The CDR3 loop spans 14 amino acids. Germline V CDR1 and CDR2: LNHDA, SQIVND (reference sequence). Written as DNA, the CDR3 is TGTGCCAGTAGTATAGGAGGGGGCTACGAGGAGCTGTTTTTT. Its translation is CASSIGGGYEELFF.

The V and J genes are TRBV10-3 and TRBJ2-1; 8 nucleotides line up with TRBD1. The CDR3 extends over 15 amino acids. The V gene end was trimmed by 6 bases and the J gene end by 10 bases; junction bases not matched to a gene: 14. Germline V lookup: CDR1 ENHRY, CDR2 SYGVKD. The CDR3 here is CAIRQDRGSFFEQFF. The CDR3 DNA is TGTGCCATCAGACAAGACAGGGGATCCTTTTTCGAGCAGTTCTTC.

The chain combines TRBV7-3 with TRBJ2-3, with D unresolved. CDR1 is SGHTA and CDR2 is FQGTGA in the germline V gene. The CDR3 is made up of 13 amino acids. V was cut by 3 bases and J by 4 bases, with 8 bases left in between. The CDR3 DNA reads TGTGCCAGCAGCTTTGAGAGCCCAGATACGCAGTATTTT. Amino acids: CASSFESPDTQYF.

This sequence joins TRBV28 and TRBJ2-5; D is perhaps TRBD1 (6 bases). Germline V gene data show CDR1 as MDHEN and CDR2 as SYDVKM. Trimming removed 5 bases from V and 2 bases from J, with 12 bases in between. The CDR3 is made up of 14 amino acids. DNA for the CDR3: TGTGCCAGCAGTCCAGGACAGCCTCAAGAGACCCAGTACTTC. Amino acids: CASSPGQPQETQYF.

The chain is built from TRBV5-1 and TRBJ2-7, with D unresolved. Germline V lookup: CDR1 SGHRS, CDR2 YFSETQ. The CDR3 spans 14 residues. Trimming took 0 bases from V and 3 from J, leaving 10 bases between them. CDR3 sequence: CASSLDYYGYEQYF. The DNA for the CDR3 is TGCGCCAGCAGCTTGGACTACTACGGCTACGAGCAGTACTTC.

The chain carries TRBV4-3 and TRBJ2-1; TRBD2 matches 7 bases. Germline values: CDR1 LGHNA, CDR2 YSLEER. The V gene end was trimmed by 3 bases and the J gene end by 5 bases; junction bases not matched to a gene: 13. This CDR3 is built from 17 residues. CDR3 in DNA: TGCGCCAGCAGCCAGGGCCTTGGGAGGGCGAGAAACAATGAGCAGTTCTTC. Its protein product is CASSQGLGRARNNEQFF.

The table lists this clone with a few counts. The gene calls are TRBV12-5 and TRBJ2-7, with D perhaps matching TRBD1 (6 bases). There are 12 residues in the CDR3. Germline CDR1 reads LGHNT; CDR2 reads FRNRAP. Trimming left V 1 base short and J 5 bases short, with 6 bases between. DNA of the CDR3: TGTGCTAGTGGTTTGGAGGGGGACGAGCAGTACTTC. Amino acids: CASGLEGDEQYF. Supplemented by reference TRBV12-5 and TRBJ2-7, the full variable domain reads DARVTQTPRHKVTEMGQEVTMRCQPILGHNTVFWYRQTMMQGLELLAYFRNRAPLDDSGMPKDRFSAEMPDATLATLKIQPSEPRDSAVYFCASGLEGDEQYFGPGTRLTVT.